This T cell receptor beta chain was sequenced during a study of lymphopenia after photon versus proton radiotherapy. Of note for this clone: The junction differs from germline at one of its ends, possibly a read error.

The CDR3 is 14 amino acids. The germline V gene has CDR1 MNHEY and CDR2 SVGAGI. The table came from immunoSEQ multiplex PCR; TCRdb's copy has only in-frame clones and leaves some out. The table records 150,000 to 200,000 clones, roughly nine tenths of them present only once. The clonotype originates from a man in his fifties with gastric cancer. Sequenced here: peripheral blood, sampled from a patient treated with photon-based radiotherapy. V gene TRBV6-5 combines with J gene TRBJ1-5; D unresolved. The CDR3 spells CASSHSDSNQPQHF. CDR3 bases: TGTGCCAGCAGTCACTCGGATAGCAATCAGCCCCAGCATTTT.